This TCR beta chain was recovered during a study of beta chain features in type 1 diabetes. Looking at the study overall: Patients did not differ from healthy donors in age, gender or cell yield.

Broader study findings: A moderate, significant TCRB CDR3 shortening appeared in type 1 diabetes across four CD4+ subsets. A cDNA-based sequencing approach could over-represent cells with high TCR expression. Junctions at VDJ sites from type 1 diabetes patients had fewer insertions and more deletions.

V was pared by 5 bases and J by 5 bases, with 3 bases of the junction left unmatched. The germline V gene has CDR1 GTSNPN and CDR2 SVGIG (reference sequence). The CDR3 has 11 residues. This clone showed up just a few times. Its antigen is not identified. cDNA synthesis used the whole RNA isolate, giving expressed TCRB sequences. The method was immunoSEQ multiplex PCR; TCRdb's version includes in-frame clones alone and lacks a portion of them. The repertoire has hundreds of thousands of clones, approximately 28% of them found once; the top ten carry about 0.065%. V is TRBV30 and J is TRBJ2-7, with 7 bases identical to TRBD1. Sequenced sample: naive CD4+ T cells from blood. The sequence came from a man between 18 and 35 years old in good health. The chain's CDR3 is CAWGTVDEQYF. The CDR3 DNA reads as TGTGCCTGGGGGACAGTGGACGAGCAGTACTTC.